These 8 T cell receptor beta chains were all obtained from the same sample, sequenced in a study of Ad26.COV2.S vaccination and SARS-CoV-2 variants. The assay was immunoSEQ multiplex PCR, and TCRdb's table has in-frame clones only and misses some. This sample has around 300,000 clones, with around 88% found just once. Treatment noted: approximately 18 received Ad26.COV2.S at low or high dose, single or two shots; about 5 received placebo; per-sample allocation not given. Sampling was performed 63 days after the first vaccine or placebo injection. The sample in question was peripheral blood, obtained in a trial of Ad26.COV2.S vaccine versus placebo. The receptors here all came from a person between 18 and 65 years old who received the Ad26.COV2.S COVID-19 vaccine or a placebo.

The gene calls are TRBV6-2 or TRBV6-3 and TRBJ1-5; D is possibly TRBD1 (5 bases). CDR1 and CDR2 from the germline V gene are MNHEY and SVGEGT. The CDR3 extends over 15 amino acids. V lost 5 bases and J 1 base, leaving 12 bases between the germline ends. CDR3 amino acids: CASSPYRDSNQPQHF. In nucleotides, the CDR3 is TGTGCCAGCAGTCCGTACCGGGACAGCAATCAGCCCCAGCATTTT.

V usage is TRBV9 and J usage is TRBJ1-3; D might be TRBD1 (6 bases). Germline CDR1 reads SGDLS; CDR2 reads YYNGEE. V was trimmed by 1 base and J by 0 bases, leaving 8 bases between them. The CDR3 has 15 residues. The CDR3 DNA follows: TGTGCCAGCAGCGTAACAGGGAGCTCTGGAAACACCATATATTTT. It specifies CASSVTGSSGNTIYF.

The chain uses TRBV7-9 and TRBJ2-3, with 7 bases lining up with TRBD2. Unmatched junction bases numbered 10, after V lost 6 bases and J lost 1 base. The CDR3 contains 16 residues. Germline CDR1 SEHNR, CDR2 FQNEAQ (reference sequence). Written as DNA, the CDR3 is TGTGCCAGCAGTTCGGGCGCGGGAGCGGGCACAGATACGCAGTATTTT. Translating gives CASSSGAGAGTDTQYF. Full variable domain (missing parts from reference TRBV7-9 and TRBJ2-3): DTGVSQNPRHKITKRGQNVTFRCDPISEHNRLYWYRQTLGQGPEFLTYFQNEAQLEKSRLLSDRFSAERPKGSFSTLEIQRTEQGDSAMYLCASSSGAGAGTDTQYFGPGTRLTVL.

J is TRBJ2-1 and V is TRBV29-1, with D perhaps TRBD1 (5 bases). CDR3 length: 15 amino acids. Looked up from germline, CDR1 is SQVTM and CDR2 is ANQGSEA. V lost 7 bases and J lost 2, with 18 bases in between. The CDR3 spells CSARGQGVAYNEQFF. CDR3 nucleotide sequence: TGCAGCGCGAGAGGCCAGGGTGTCGCCTACAATGAGCAGTTCTTC.

This clone was counted a single time. This chain links TRBV30 with TRBJ1-5, with TRBD1 matching over 7 bases. Trimming removed 4 bases from V and 5 bases from J; junction bases left unmatched: 5. Germline V gene sequence: CDR1 GTSNPN, CDR2 SVGIG (reference sequence). The CDR3 is 13 amino acids. The CDR3 nucleotides read TGTGCCTGGAAAGGGCAGGGGGATCAGCCCCAGCATTTT. Protein sequence: CAWKGQGDQPQHF.

This clone was seen a handful of times. The CDR3 bases are TGTGCCAGCAGCTTAGATCTGCGACAGGCTTATAGCAATCAGCCCCAGCATTTT. Its protein product is CASSLDLRQAYSNQPQHF. The chain employs TRBV11-2 and TRBJ1-5, with a weak D call TRBD1 (6 bases). V lost 0 bases, J lost 0 bases, and 15 bases lay in between. Germline V gene lookup returns CDR1 SGHAT and CDR2 FQNNGV. The CDR3 has 18 amino acids.

The chain employs TRBV7-9 and TRBJ2-3, with 9 bases that match TRBD1. CDR3 length: 15 residues. After removal of 4 bases from V and 2 bases from J, the junction contained 4 bases not matched to a gene. Germline loops: CDR1 SEHNR, CDR2 FQNEAQ (reference sequence). Here the CDR3 DNA reads TGTGCCAGCAGCTCGGGACAGGGCAACACAGATACGCAGTATTTT. Translation: CASSSGQGNTDTQYF.

The chain links TRBV6-4 to TRBJ1-1, with D unclear. Trimming left V 4 bases short and J 5 bases short, with 11 bases between. This CDR3 has 13 amino acids. Germline CDR1 reads MRHNA; CDR2 reads SNTAGT. In nucleotides, the CDR3 is TGTGCCAGCAGTGGGGAGTTAGGTACTGAAGCTTTCTTT. This encodes CASSGELGTEAFF.